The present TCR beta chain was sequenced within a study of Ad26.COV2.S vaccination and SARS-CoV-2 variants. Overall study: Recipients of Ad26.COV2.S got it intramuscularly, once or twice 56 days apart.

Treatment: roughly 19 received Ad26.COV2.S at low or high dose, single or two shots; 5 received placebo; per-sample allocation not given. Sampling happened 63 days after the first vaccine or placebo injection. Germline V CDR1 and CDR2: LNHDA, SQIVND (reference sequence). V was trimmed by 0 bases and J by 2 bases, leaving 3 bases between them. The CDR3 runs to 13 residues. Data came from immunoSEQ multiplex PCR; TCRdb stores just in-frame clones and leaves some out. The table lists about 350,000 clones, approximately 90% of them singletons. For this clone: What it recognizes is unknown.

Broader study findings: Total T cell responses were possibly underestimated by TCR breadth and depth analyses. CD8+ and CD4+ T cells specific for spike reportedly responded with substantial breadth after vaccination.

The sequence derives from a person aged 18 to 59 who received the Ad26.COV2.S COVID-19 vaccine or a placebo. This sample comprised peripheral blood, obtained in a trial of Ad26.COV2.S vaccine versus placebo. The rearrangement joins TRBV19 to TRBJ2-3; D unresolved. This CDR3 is CASSIDTTDTQYF. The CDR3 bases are TGTGCCAGTAGTATAGATACCACAGATACGCAGTATTTT.